This passage covers 32 T cell receptor beta chains from one sample sequenced in a study of blood T cell repertoires in COVID-19. Profiling relied on immunoSEQ multiplex PCR, and the TCRdb table lists in-frame clones only, not all of them. The data hold about 66,000 clones, with 70% to 90% observed a single time. Input material: peripheral blood. The receptor source for this set is a man in his 70s with acute or convalescent COVID-19.

The CDR3 DNA reads as TGTGCCAGCAGCCACCCCGGGCTAGCGGGGGCAGTCTCCTACGAGCAGTACTTC. As protein: CASSHPGLAGAVSYEQYF. The V call is TRBV7-9, the J call TRBJ2-7, with 10 bases that match TRBD2. Per the germline V gene, CDR1 is SEHNR and CDR2 is FQNEAQ (reference sequence). CDR3 size: 18 residues. The J segment lost 0 bases and the V segment lost 5 bases, leaving 13 bases of the junction unmatched.

Here the CDR3 DNA reads TGTGCCAGCAGCCAAGAACGGGGGGCCCGAAGGGAGCAGTTCTTC. Protein: CASSQERGARREQFF. The chain carries TRBV4-2 and TRBJ2-1; D is perhaps TRBD2 (7 bases). Trimming removed 0 bases from V and 10 bases from J, with 16 bases in between. Per the germline V gene, CDR1 is LGHNA and CDR2 is YNFKEQ. The length of the CDR3 is 15 residues.

The chain carries TRBV5-1 and TRBJ1-1; 7 bases align to TRBD1. V was pared by 5 bases and J by 1 base, with 11 bases of the junction left unmatched. Per the germline V gene, CDR1 is SGHRS and CDR2 is YFSETQ. This CDR3 region has 16 residues. CDR3 residues: CASRPPGQLRNTEAFF. The CDR3 region has the DNA TGCGCCAGCAGACCGCCGGGACAGTTAAGGAACACTGAAGCTTTCTTT.

The gene calls are TRBV7-2 and TRBJ1-6, with 9 bases identical to TRBD1. The CDR3 is made up of 17 amino acids. Germline lookup yields CDR1 SGHTA and CDR2 FQGNSA. Trimming took 5 bases from V and 10 from J; bases not matched to a gene: 15. The CDR3, as DNA: TGTGCCAGCAGCGCCGGGGACAGGGTTTCGGCATGGTCACCCCTCCACTTT. This sequence encodes CASSAGDRVSAWSPLHF. Full variable domain (remainder filled in from reference TRBV7-2 and TRBJ1-6): GAGVSQSPSNKVTEKGKDVELRCDPISGHTALYWYRQSLGQGLEFLIYFQGNSAPDKSGLPSDRFSAERTGGSVSTLTIQRTQQEDSAVYLCASSAGDRVSAWSPLHFGNGTRLTVT.

The CDR3 loop is CASSFARGRGNEQYF. The CDR3 DNA sequence: TGTGCCAGCAGTTTTGCTCGGGGCAGGGGGAACGAGCAGTACTTC. V and J are TRBV27 and TRBJ2-7, with 7 nucleotides matching TRBD1. CDR3 length equals 15 residues. J was trimmed by 5 bases and V by 3 bases; bases with no gene match: 10. CDR1 is MNHEY, CDR2 SMNVEV, per germline (reference sequence).

This clone was seen once. The chain combines TRBV2 with TRBJ2-2; D gene ambiguous. From germline, CDR1 is SNHLY and CDR2 FYNNEI. The V end was cut by 6 bases, the J end by 6 bases, with 11 bases between. This CDR3 region has 13 residues. The CDR3 is CASRTRISGELFF. In DNA, the CDR3 is TGTGCCAGCAGGACTCGGATCTCCGGGGAGCTGTTTTTT.

The V and J genes are TRBV6-5 and TRBJ1-2, with D perhaps TRBD1 (5 bases). The CDR3 contains 15 residues. Germline V gene lookup returns CDR1 MNHEY and CDR2 SVGAGI. V lost 5 bases to trimming and J lost 4 bases, with 17 bases between them. CDR3 bases: TGTGCCAGCAGTAACCCCCGGGGGGGAAGCTATGGCTACACCTTC. It encodes CASSNPRGGSYGYTF.

The CDR3 loop is CASSVDSSNEQFF. The CDR3 DNA reads TGTGCCAGCAGCGTAGACAGCTCCAATGAGCAGTTCTTC. V gene TRBV9 combines with J gene TRBJ2-1; no firm D call. The CDR3 is 13 residues long. Germline CDR1 is SGDLS and CDR2 is YYNGEE. The germline V and J ends were trimmed by 0 bases and 6 bases, with 7 bases remaining between them.

The chain is built from TRBV19 and TRBJ1-5; perhaps TRBD1 as D (5 bases). This CDR3 comprises 18 residues. V was shortened by 6 bases and J by 0 bases, with 21 bases between the two germline ends. CDR1 LNHDA and CDR2 SQIVND come from the germline V gene (reference sequence). CDR3 sequence (DNA): TGTGCCAGTAGCCCCAGGGACTGGGAGGAGGATAGCAATCAGCCCCAGCATTTT. Translated: CASSPRDWEEDSNQPQHF.

This chain links TRBV6-2 or TRBV6-3 with TRBJ2-1; a possible D gene is TRBD2 (6 bases). This CDR3 has 15 amino acids. V was shortened by 4 bases and J by 7 bases, with 17 bases between the two germline ends. The germline CDR1 and CDR2 sequences are MNHEY and SVGEGT. CDR3 protein: CASSLTGEYFNEQFF. The DNA of the CDR3 is TGTGCCAGCAGTTTGACGGGAGAATATTTTAATGAGCAGTTCTTC.

The chain links TRBV24-1 to TRBJ1-1; D unresolved. Germline V gives CDR1 KGHDR, CDR2 SFDVKD. Trimming took 3 bases from V and 1 from J, leaving 5 bases between them. CDR3 length equals 13 residues. The CDR3: CATSDGRNTEAFF. CDR3 bases: TGTGCCACCAGTGATGGGCGGAACACTGAAGCTTTCTTT.

This clone has only a few counts. The chain recombines TRBV19 with TRBJ1-5, with TRBD1 as a possible D gene (5 bases). CDR1 and CDR2 (germline): LNHDA, SQIVND (reference sequence). The CDR3 consists of 15 residues. Trimming left V 3 bases short and J 0 bases short, with 9 bases between. The CDR3 region has the DNA TGTGCCAGTAGTATCCTAGGGGTTAGCAATCAGCCCCAGCATTTT. It codes for CASSILGVSNQPQHF.

J is TRBJ1-1 and V is TRBV28; D might be TRBD1 (6 bases). Trimming cost V 2 bases and J 4 bases, with 11 bases left between them. Germline CDR1 is MDHEN and CDR2 is SYDVKM. CDR3 length: 14 amino acids. CDR3: CASSLVQGGTEAFF. The DNA for the CDR3 is TGTGCCAGCAGTTTAGTACAGGGCGGCACTGAAGCTTTCTTT. The full variable domain, with the rest looked up from reference TRBV28 and TRBJ1-1, is DVKVTQSSRYLVKRTGEKVFLECVQDMDHENMFWYRQDPGLGLRLIYFSYDVKMKEKGDIPEGYSVSREKKERFSLILESASTNQTSMYLCASSLVQGGTEAFFGQGTRLTVV.

A single count supports this clone. This chain joins TRBV27 and TRBJ2-1; 11 bases align to TRBD2. Losses at the gene ends were 4 bases for V and 7 bases for J; bases not matched to a gene: 3. This CDR3 contains 14 residues. CDR1 and CDR2 from the germline V gene are MNHEY and SMNVEV (reference sequence). The CDR3 here is CASSSGLAENEQFF. CDR3 sequence (DNA): TGTGCCAGCAGTTCGGGACTAGCGGAAAATGAGCAGTTCTTC.

The chain has TRBV24-1 and TRBJ1-1; maybe TRBD1 (5 bases). Per germline, CDR1 KGHDR and CDR2 SFDVKD. The CDR3 length is 14 residues. The ends were cut back, 9 bases at V and 6 bases at J, with 19 bases in the middle. The CDR3 DNA sequence: TGTGCCACCCGGGGTGCGGGACGTTTCTCTGAAGCTTTCTTT. This gives the protein CATRGAGRFSEAFF.

The rearrangement joins TRBV28 to TRBJ1-2, with TRBD1 identical over 8 bases. The V segment lost 6 bases and the J segment 4 bases; nucleotides outside the gene matches: 10. CDR1 and CDR2 from the germline V gene are MDHEN and SYDVKM. The CDR3 is made up of 15 amino acids. The CDR3, as DNA: TGTGCCAGCAGCCCCCGGGACAGGAAATTCTATGGCTACACCTTC. Translating gives CASSPRDRKFYGYTF.

The chain has TRBV18 and TRBJ1-1; the D is unclear. With 5 bases removed from V and 2 bases from J, the gap between germline ends came to 9 bases. The germline V gene encodes CDR1 KGHSH and CDR2 LQKENI. This CDR3 has 13 amino acids. CDR3 region: CASSATLNTEAFF. The CDR3 DNA follows: TGTGCCAGCTCAGCCACCCTAAACACTGAAGCTTTCTTT.

The gene calls are TRBV12-3 or TRBV12-4 and TRBJ1-2; tentatively, D is TRBD1 (6 bases). The V end was cut by 1 base, the J end by 8 bases, with 11 bases between. This CDR3 region has 13 residues. The CDR3 loop is CASSLGQGSGYTF. CDR3 nucleotides: TGTGCCAGCAGTTTAGGCCAGGGGTCCGGCTACACCTTC.

The genes are TRBV14 and TRBJ2-7; possibly TRBD1 for D (5 bases). V was trimmed by 4 bases and J by 4 bases, leaving 11 bases between them. The V gene's germline CDR1 is SGHDN and CDR2 FVKESK. CDR3 length: 13 residues. The CDR3 DNA is TGTGCCAGCAGCCTTCTTGGGGCGTACGAGCAGTACTTC. This encodes CASSLLGAYEQYF. The full variable domain, completed using reference TRBV14 and TRBJ2-7, is EAGVTQFPSHSVIEKGQTVTLRCDPISGHDNLYWYRRVMGKEIKFLLHFVKESKQDESGMPNNRFLAERTGGTYSTLKVQPAELEDSGVYFCASSLLGAYEQYFGPGTRLTVT.

This clone has only one observation. The chain recombines TRBV5-1 with TRBJ2-7; 12 nucleotides line up with TRBD1. CDR1 is SGHRS and CDR2 is YFSETQ in the germline V gene. CDR3 length: 16 amino acids. Trimming took 0 bases from V and 7 from J; bases not matched to a gene: 8. CDR3 sequence reads: CASSLDPRDRGREQYF. The DNA of the CDR3 is TGCGCCAGCAGCTTGGACCCCCGGGACAGGGGGCGTGAGCAGTACTTC.

The gene calls are TRBV21-1 and TRBJ2-3; the table's D call, TRBD1, has no DNA check behind it. TRBV21-1 constitutes a pseudogene. There are 16 residues in the CDR3. CDR3 in DNA: TGTGCCAGCAGCAAAAAACGGGGACAGGGGAAAGATACGCAGTATTTT. This translates into CASSKKRGQGKDTQYF.

Here the CDR3 reads CASSFGLKQPQHF. The CDR3 DNA is TGTGCCAGCAGCTTCGGGTTAAAGCAGCCCCAGCATTTT. The V and J genes are TRBV5-8 and TRBJ1-5; the D is unclear. The germline V gene encodes CDR1 SGHTS and CDR2 YDEGEE. The CDR3 loop spans 13 amino acids. V dropped 2 bases and J dropped 7 bases, with 10 bases sitting between them.

The CDR3 loop reads CASSPGQRNQPQHF. The CDR3 DNA reads TGTGCCAGCAGTCCGGGACAGAGGAATCAGCCCCAGCATTTT. The chain employs TRBV6-5 and TRBJ1-5, with 7 bases lining up with TRBD1. V trimming: 5 bases; J trimming: 4 bases; junction bases outside the gene matches: 5. Germline CDR1 is MNHEY and CDR2 is SVGAGI. The CDR3 is made up of 14 amino acids.

This clone was observed once. The chain joins TRBV27 to TRBJ1-4; D is unresolved. V lost 5 bases and J lost 1, with 14 bases in between. There are 16 residues in the CDR3. The germline V gene encodes CDR1 MNHEY and CDR2 SMNVEV (reference sequence). CDR3 protein: CASSRLTAGTNEKLFF. The CDR3 bases are TGTGCCAGCAGTAGACTAACAGCCGGAACTAATGAAAAACTGTTTTTT.

The table lists this clone with a count of one. The V and J genes are TRBV19 and TRBJ2-5, with TRBD2 matching 10 bases. CDR3 length equals 16 residues. V gave up 3 bases and J gave up 1 base; unmatched junction bases: 5. Germline V gives CDR1 LNHDA, CDR2 SQIVND (reference sequence). CDR3 nucleotides: TGTGCCAGTAGTATCCTTAGCGGGGGGCGCCAAGAGACCCAGTACTTC. This translates into CASSILSGGRQETQYF.

Details on this clone: This CDR3 is also generated by other DNA sequences in the sample. The J gene is TRBJ1-2, the V gene TRBV7-3; D is perhaps TRBD1 (6 bases). Germline assignment: CDR1 SGHTA and CDR2 FQGTGA. V lost 6 bases and J 2 bases, leaving 10 bases between the germline ends. The CDR3 sequence is 13 residues long. CDR3 DNA sequence: TGTGCCAGCAGTCTCGGACAGAACTATGGCTACACCTTC. This encodes CASSLGQNYGYTF.

The chain links TRBV11-2 to TRBJ1-5, with a tentative D call TRBD1 (6 bases). This CDR3 has 16 amino acids. Looked up from germline, CDR1 is SGHAT and CDR2 is FQNNGV. The ends were cut back, 4 bases at V and 0 bases at J, with 13 bases in the middle. The CDR3 region has the DNA TGTGCCAGCAGCTCAGACCAGGGGAATAGCAATCAGCCCCAGCATTTT. This encodes CASSSDQGNSNQPQHF.

The chain has TRBV9 and TRBJ2-5, with 9 bases aligning to TRBD2. CDR1 and CDR2 from the germline V gene are SGDLS and YYNGEE. Trimming at V came to 0 bases and at J to 5 bases, leaving 2 bases not matched to a gene. The CDR3 totals 14 residues. The CDR3 protein is CASSVGTSVETQYF. CDR3 coding DNA: TGTGCCAGCAGCGTAGGGACTAGCGTCGAGACCCAGTACTTC.

V usage is TRBV12-5 and J usage is TRBJ1-2; 9 nucleotides line up with TRBD1. Germline loops: CDR1 LGHNT, CDR2 FRNRAP. The ends lost 7 bases at V and 6 bases at J; junction bases unmatched: 9. This CDR3 is built from 14 residues. The CDR3 DNA follows: TGTGCTAGTGCAAACGAACAGGGGGCTCATGGCTACACCTTC. Translation gives CASANEQGAHGYTF.

In DNA form, the CDR3 reads TGTGCCAGCAGTTTGGAGGTGGGGGGATACACAGATACGCAGTATTTT. Translation: CASSLEVGGYTDTQYF. The chain recombines TRBV25-1 with TRBJ2-3; a weak D match, TRBD2 (6 bases). This CDR3 comprises 16 residues. Germline CDR1 is MGHDK and CDR2 is SYGVNS. Trimming stripped 5 bases from V and 2 bases from J, with 17 bases between.

This chain connects TRBV11-2 to TRBJ2-3; 7 nucleotides line up with TRBD2. This CDR3 is 17 amino acids long. The germline V gene has CDR1 SGHAT and CDR2 FQNNGV. V dropped 5 bases and J dropped 2; count of bases not matched to a gene: 13. The CDR3 region has the DNA TGTGCCAGCAGCCCCTGGGGTGGAGCGGGGAACACAGATACGCAGTATTTT. Protein sequence: CASSPWGGAGNTDTQYF.

The J gene is TRBJ1-3, the V gene TRBV10-3; tentative D call: TRBD1 (6 bases). CDR3 size: 14 residues. V lost 6 bases and J lost 0, with 9 bases in between. CDR1 and CDR2 from the germline V gene are ENHRY and SYGVKD. CDR3 coding DNA: TGTGCCATCAGGGGACAAAGCTCTGGAAACACCATATATTTT. It yields the protein CAIRGQSSGNTIYF.